The clone carrying this T cell receptor beta chain has a single count. PCR employed 60 Vbeta and 13 Jbeta primers. Sequencing used immunoSEQ multiplex PCR; TCRdb keeps in-frame clones, though not all of them. The sample yields 100,000 to 150,000 clones, around 83% seen once. The data are from a study of cytomegalovirus exposure and HLA in healthy donors. Trimming took off 10 bases at V and 10 bases at J, with 16 bases between the two ends. Germline-derived CDR1 and CDR2 are SEHNR and FQNEAQ (reference sequence). The CDR3 runs to 11 residues. The V gene is TRBV7-9, the J gene TRBJ1-1; TRBD1 is a possible D gene (5 bases). The source material was PBMCs. This receptor was identified in a girl aged 2 to 9 in good health and CMV-seronegative. In DNA, the CDR3 is TGTGCCACCCTGGGGGGGGTTATAGCTTTCTTT. This codes for CATLGGVIAFF.